This T cell receptor beta chain was documented in a study of neurological immune-mediated disorders (dated by TCRdb to the late 2010s). About the investigation overall: Among the approximately 34 multiple sclerosis patients, relapsing-remitting MS accounted for 31 and secondary progressive MS accounted for 3. The cohort included around 70 subjects: approximately 14 with HAM/TSP, about 34 with multiple sclerosis, and around 20 healthy controls. The 90 to 110 TCR-beta libraries included longitudinal samples, technical triplicates and paired sorted CD4+ and CD8+ T-cell subsets alongside PBMC samples. Using UMI-based sequencing, the study compared peripheral blood TCR-beta repertoires from patients with HTLV-I-associated myelopathy (HAM/TSP), patients with multiple sclerosis, and healthy controls.

This clonotype occurred many times. Its antigen remains undetermined. No per-base quality is available; no much larger clone lies one base away. The V and J ends are trimmed by 5 bases and 4 bases, leaving 11 bases between them. The CDR3 has 12 amino acids, counting the end cysteine and phenylalanine. CDR3 DNA only is kept here, 36 bases in frame from base 1. The germline V gene (reference sequence) sets CDR1 to DFQATT and CDR2 to SNEGSKA. cDNA was synthesized by template-switch 5'RACE using a primer with a 10-nucleotide random unique molecular identifier that tagged each TCR transcript. Each sequencing run produced over 190 million TCR-beta sequences covering 15-18 subjects. The RNeasy kit was used for extraction of total RNA. The KAPA Real-time Library Amplification kit was used to amplify TCR-beta VDJ regions with primers for the TCR constant region and the 5'RACE anchor. A first PCR added sample indexes and Illumina adaptors, after which a second PCR increased the library yield. After Ampure bead purification, the TCR product of roughly 650 bp was size-selected on a 2% E-gel SizeSelection system. Before pooling, library quality was assessed on a Bioanalyzer, concentration was determined with Qubit, and library quantification was performed with the Kapa Library Quantification kit. Paired-end 2 x 150 bp sequencing of the libraries was performed on an Illumina HiSeq 2500. To increase sequence diversity, roughly 24-31% phiX was spiked into each library pool. Per the authors' processing: Quality-filtered reads were processed with the UMI-based MiGEC pipeline, and over 80% of raw TCR sequences were removed by the MiGEC pipeline during error correction. IMGT germline references were used for aligning VDJ genes, and each clonotype was defined as a unique CDR3 amino acid sequence together with its V-J genes. Clonal expansion, Shannon diversity and CDR3 relatedness were evaluated with VDJtools (CalcPairwiseDistances, ClusterSamples), while phylogenetic trees were built in CLCbio workbench. A clone was classed as expanded if it had 8 or more unique UMIs, a cutoff based on coefficient-of-variation modelling across technical triplicates. TCRdb itself trimmed the public reads at Q25 with fastp, ran MiXCR and retained productive beta chains. Each CDR3 protein gets just one entry, which takes the most common genes and DNA from the rows behind it. The V and J calls, along with clone size, are taken from TCRdb and not from the paper's own processing. The sample table records about 19,000 distinct CDR3 sequences; less than 3.5% of these occur just once. Less than 7% of the sample goes to the ten largest clones.

The full study reports these points: No clinical or MRI features were associated with the MS cluster, and the authors said that larger cohorts are needed. In phylogenetic analysis, the repertoires of 18 of 34 MS patients grouped into a cluster of related CDR3 sequences, which suggests a possible signature at the repertoire level. TCR clonal expansion was highest in HAM/TSP patients and lowest in MS patients, with MS patients falling below even healthy controls. No identical CDR3 amino acid sequences were shared among expanded clones across subjects, suggesting private TCR-beta repertoires in all groups.

Libraries from unsorted PBMCs were made from 2 million PBMCs kept in RNAlater at -80 degrees C until RNA extraction. Multiple sclerosis patients were enrolled in a US clinical protocol evaluating disease progression by magnetic resonance imaging. Peripheral blood was subjected to Ficoll-Hypaque density gradient centrifugation to isolate PBMCs, which were then cryopreserved in liquid nitrogen. The clonotype was recovered from a woman younger than 30 with multiple sclerosis. Material: PBMCs. The sequence is built from TRBV20-1 and TRBJ2-5; TRBD2 is a weak D gene call, 6 bases matching. The nucleotide sequence reads as follows: TGCAGTGCTCGGGACTTACTAGAGACCCAGTACTTC. Its product reads: CSARDLLETQYF.